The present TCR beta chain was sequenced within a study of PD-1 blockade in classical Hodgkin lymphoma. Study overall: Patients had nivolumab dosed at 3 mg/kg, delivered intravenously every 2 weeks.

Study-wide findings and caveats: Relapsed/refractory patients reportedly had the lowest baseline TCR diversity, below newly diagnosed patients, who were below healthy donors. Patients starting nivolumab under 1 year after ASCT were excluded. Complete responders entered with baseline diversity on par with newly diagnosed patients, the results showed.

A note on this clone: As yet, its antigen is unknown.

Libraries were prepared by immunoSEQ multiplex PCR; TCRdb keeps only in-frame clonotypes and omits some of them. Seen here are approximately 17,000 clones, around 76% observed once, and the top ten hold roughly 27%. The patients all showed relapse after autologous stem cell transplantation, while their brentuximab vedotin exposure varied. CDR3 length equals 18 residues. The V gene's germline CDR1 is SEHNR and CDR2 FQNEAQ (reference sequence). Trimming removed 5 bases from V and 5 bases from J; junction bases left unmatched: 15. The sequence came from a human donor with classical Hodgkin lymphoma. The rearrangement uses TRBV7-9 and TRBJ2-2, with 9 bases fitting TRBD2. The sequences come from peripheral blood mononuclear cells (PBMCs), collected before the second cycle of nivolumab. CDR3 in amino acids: CASSPFRGGLAKTGELFF. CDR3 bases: TGTGCCAGCAGCCCCTTCCGCGGGGGACTAGCAAAAACCGGGGAGCTGTTTTTT.